The rows below give T cell receptor beta chains drawn from one sample of a study of cytomegalovirus exposure and HLA in healthy donors. Data came from immunoSEQ multiplex PCR; TCRdb stores just in-frame clones and leaves some out. This table holds 150,000 to 170,000 clones, over 70% found once. Sequencing was done on a sample of PBMCs. Receptor source: a man aged 25 to 45 in good health and CMV-seronegative. CDR3s include the opening cysteine and the closing phenylalanine or tryptophan. Fields, in order: D gene, clone size, J gene, V gene, CDR3 protein, CDR3 DNA. The D gene is left open where the match is weak. Only some rows state a clone size, as once, few, many or a class for expanded clones.

d_gene: .; abundance: .; j_gene: TRBJ2-6; v_gene: TRBV11-2; CDR3aa: CASSLQGSGANVLTF; CDR3nt: TGTGCCAGCAGCTTACAGGGGTCTGGGGCCAACGTCCTGACTTTC
d_gene: TRBD1; abundance: .; j_gene: TRBJ1-3; v_gene: TRBV19; CDR3aa: CASSAPRQGAAGNTIYF; CDR3nt: TGTGCCAGTAGTGCCCCTCGACAGGGGGCTGCAGGAAACACCATATATTTT
d_gene: TRBD1; abundance: .; j_gene: TRBJ1-2; v_gene: TRBV4-1; CDR3aa: CASSQEDRGLSFLNYGYTF; CDR3nt: TGCGCCAGCAGCCAAGAAGACAGGGGGCTTTCCTTCCTTAACTATGGCTACACCTTC
d_gene: .; abundance: .; j_gene: TRBJ1-2; v_gene: TRBV6-1; CDR3aa: CASASTGMYYGYTF; CDR3nt: TGTGCCAGCGCTTCTACAGGGATGTACTATGGCTACACCTTC
d_gene: .; abundance: .; j_gene: TRBJ2-7; v_gene: TRBV19; CDR3aa: CASSIDAWSSSYEQYF; CDR3nt: TGTGCCAGTAGTATTGACGCATGGAGTAGCTCCTACGAGCAGTACTTC
d_gene: TRBD1; abundance: .; j_gene: TRBJ1-1; v_gene: TRBV7-9; CDR3aa: CASSTPDRVEAFF; CDR3nt: TGTGCCAGCAGCACCCCGGACAGGGTTGAAGCTTTCTTT
d_gene: .; abundance: .; j_gene: TRBJ1-1; v_gene: TRBV7-2; CDR3aa: CASSSYLNTEAFF; CDR3nt: TGTGCCAGCAGTTCCTACTTGAACACTGAAGCTTTCTTT
d_gene: .; abundance: .; j_gene: TRBJ1-1; v_gene: TRBV6-5; CDR3aa: CASSYEGATEAFF; CDR3nt: TGTGCCAGCAGTTACGAAGGGGCCACTGAAGCTTTCTTT
d_gene: TRBD1; abundance: .; j_gene: TRBJ2-3; v_gene: TRBV28; CDR3aa: CASSLTGTGTDTQYF; CDR3nt: TGTGCCAGCAGTCTCACCGGGACAGGAACAGATACGCAGTATTTT
d_gene: TRBD2; abundance: .; j_gene: TRBJ2-3; v_gene: TRBV7-8; CDR3aa: CASSVLSGATDTQYF; CDR3nt: TGTGCCAGCAGCGTCCTTAGCGGGGCCACAGATACGCAGTATTTT
d_gene: .; abundance: few; j_gene: TRBJ1-1; v_gene: TRBV5-1; CDR3aa: CASSLDGVNTEAFF; CDR3nt: TGCGCCAGCAGCTTGGATGGAGTGAACACTGAAGCTTTCTTT
d_gene: TRBD1; abundance: .; j_gene: TRBJ1-6; v_gene: TRBV27; CDR3aa: CASSLWRGQGTPLHF; CDR3nt: TGTGCCAGCAGTTTATGGCGGGGACAGGGAACACCCCTCCACTTT
d_gene: .; abundance: .; j_gene: TRBJ1-5; v_gene: TRBV7-2; CDR3aa: CASSRGGLNQPQHF; CDR3nt: TGTGCCAGCAGCCGGGGGGGGCTAAATCAGCCCCAGCATTTT
d_gene: .; abundance: .; j_gene: TRBJ2-6; v_gene: TRBV7-9; CDR3aa: CASSSTSLRDASGANVLTF; CDR3nt: TGTGCCAGCAGCTCCACGAGTTTACGGGATGCCTCTGGGGCCAACGTCCTGACTTTC
d_gene: .; abundance: .; j_gene: TRBJ1-1; v_gene: TRBV4-3; CDR3aa: CASSQDPRCEAFF; CDR3nt: TGCGCCAGCAGCCAAGATCCCAGGTGCGAAGCTTTCTTT
d_gene: TRBD1; abundance: few; j_gene: TRBJ1-2; v_gene: TRBV27; CDR3aa: CASSQGAHGGYTF; CDR3nt: TGTGCCAGCAGCCAGGGGGCGCATGGTGGCTACACCTTC
d_gene: .; abundance: .; j_gene: TRBJ1-2; v_gene: TRBV7-9; CDR3aa: CASTQLADNYGYTF; CDR3nt: TGTGCCAGCACCCAGCTGGCGGATAACTATGGCTACACCTTC
d_gene: .; abundance: .; j_gene: TRBJ1-5; v_gene: TRBV4-3; CDR3aa: CASSQGGDQPQHF; CDR3nt: TGCGCCAGCAGCCAAGGGGGAGATCAGCCCCAGCATTTT
d_gene: .; abundance: .; j_gene: TRBJ2-5; v_gene: TRBV19; CDR3aa: CASSIGGEWETQYF; CDR3nt: TGTGCCAGTAGTATCGGCGGGGAGTGGGAGACCCAGTACTTC
d_gene: TRBD1; abundance: few; j_gene: TRBJ1-1; v_gene: TRBV30; CDR3aa: CAWSAQDRVQIEAFF; CDR3nt: TGTGCCTGGAGTGCCCAGGACAGGGTGCAAATTGAAGCTTTCTTT
d_gene: TRBD1; abundance: .; j_gene: TRBJ2-7; v_gene: TRBV5-6; CDR3aa: CASSSTGLDEQYF; CDR3nt: TGTGCCAGCAGCTCGACAGGGTTAGACGAGCAGTACTTC
d_gene: TRBD1; abundance: .; j_gene: TRBJ1-2; v_gene: TRBV27; CDR3aa: CASSPTGGGYTF; CDR3nt: TGTGCCAGCAGCCCGACAGGGGGAGGCTACACCTTC
d_gene: TRBD1; abundance: .; j_gene: TRBJ2-1; v_gene: TRBV29-1; CDR3aa: CSVAGGRNEQFF; CDR3nt: TGCAGCGTCGCAGGGGGCCGGAATGAGCAGTTCTTC
d_gene: .; abundance: .; j_gene: TRBJ1-1; v_gene: TRBV5-6; CDR3aa: CASSLSNSRAFF; CDR3nt: TGTGCCAGCAGCTTGTCTAACAGTAGAGCTTTCTTT
d_gene: TRBD2; abundance: .; j_gene: TRBJ2-1; v_gene: TRBV11-3; CDR3aa: CASSSTTSSKQFF; CDR3nt: TGTGCCAGCAGCTCCACGACTAGCAGCAAGCAGTTCTTC
d_gene: .; abundance: .; j_gene: TRBJ1-5; v_gene: TRBV2; CDR3aa: CASRARGGDQPQHF; CDR3nt: TGTGCCAGCAGGGCCCGGGGGGGGGATCAGCCCCAGCATTTT
d_gene: .; abundance: .; j_gene: TRBJ2-7; v_gene: TRBV28; CDR3aa: CASRGTSSGTPAYEQYF; CDR3nt: TGTGCCAGCAGGGGGACTTCAAGCGGGACACCCGCCTACGAGCAGTACTTC
d_gene: .; abundance: .; j_gene: TRBJ2-2; v_gene: TRBV11-2; CDR3aa: CASSLQLQNTGELFF; CDR3nt: TGTGCCAGCAGCTTACAACTACAAAACACCGGGGAGCTGTTTTTT
d_gene: TRBD1; abundance: once; j_gene: TRBJ2-5; v_gene: TRBV19; CDR3aa: CASSGTVQETQYF; CDR3nt: TGTGCCAGTAGCGGGACAGTCCAAGAGACCCAGTACTTC
d_gene: .; abundance: .; j_gene: TRBJ1-5; v_gene: TRBV19; CDR3aa: CASSTMGGNQPQHF; CDR3nt: TGTGCCAGTAGTACCATGGGGGGTAATCAGCCCCAGCATTTT
d_gene: .; abundance: .; j_gene: TRBJ2-1; v_gene: TRBV5-1; CDR3aa: CASSLPGAYGEQFF; CDR3nt: TGCGCCAGCAGCTTGCCAGGGGCATATGGTGAGCAGTTCTTC
d_gene: .; abundance: .; j_gene: TRBJ1-1; v_gene: TRBV2; CDR3aa: CASRGPTIGSEAFF; CDR3nt: TGTGCCAGCAGGGGGCCGACGATAGGTTCTGAAGCTTTCTTT
d_gene: TRBD1; abundance: many; j_gene: TRBJ1-5; v_gene: TRBV28; CDR3aa: CASSRTGSQPQHF; CDR3nt: TGTGCCAGCAGTCGGACAGGGAGTCAGCCCCAGCATTTT
d_gene: TRBD1; abundance: .; j_gene: TRBJ2-5; v_gene: TRBV6-5; CDR3aa: CATLRDRETQYF; CDR3nt: TGTGCCACCCTCCGGGACAGGGAGACCCAGTACTTC
d_gene: .; abundance: .; j_gene: TRBJ2-7; v_gene: TRBV19; CDR3aa: CASSLGRDSYEQYF; CDR3nt: TGTGCCAGTAGTCTAGGCCGGGACTCCTACGAGCAGTACTTC
d_gene: TRBD1; abundance: .; j_gene: TRBJ1-1; v_gene: TRBV6-1; CDR3aa: CASSLTGGESTEAFF; CDR3nt: TGTGCCAGCAGTCTGACAGGGGGCGAGAGCACTGAAGCTTTCTTT
d_gene: TRBD1; abundance: once; j_gene: TRBJ1-1; v_gene: TRBV9; CDR3aa: CASSAQGGQETEAFF; CDR3nt: TGTGCCAGCAGCGCCCAAGGGGGCCAGGAGACTGAAGCTTTCTTT
d_gene: TRBD2; abundance: .; j_gene: TRBJ2-5; v_gene: TRBV27; CDR3aa: CASSLAGVLGEQYF; CDR3nt: TGTGCCAGCAGTTTAGCGGGGGTACTAGGGGAGCAGTACTTC
d_gene: .; abundance: .; j_gene: TRBJ2-5; v_gene: TRBV7-2; CDR3aa: CASSLGGREETQYF; CDR3nt: TGTGCCAGCAGCTTAGGGGGGCGGGAGGAGACCCAGTACTTC
d_gene: TRBD1; abundance: .; j_gene: TRBJ2-7; v_gene: TRBV5-4; CDR3aa: CASSPRDRAAYEQYF; CDR3nt: TGTGCCAGCAGCCCCCGGGACAGGGCTGCCTACGAGCAGTACTTC
d_gene: .; abundance: .; j_gene: TRBJ2-1; v_gene: TRBV7-3; CDR3aa: CASSPGTYNEQFF; CDR3nt: TGTGCCAGCAGCCCCGGGACCTACAATGAGCAGTTCTTC
d_gene: .; abundance: .; j_gene: TRBJ2-7; v_gene: TRBV5-6; CDR3aa: CASTPGAASPSYEQYF; CDR3nt: TGTGCCAGCACCCCCGGTGCGGCTTCCCCCTCCTACGAGCAGTACTTC
d_gene: .; abundance: once; j_gene: TRBJ1-5; v_gene: TRBV21-1; CDR3aa: CASTLAPGLSNQPQHF; CDR3nt: TGTGCCAGCACCCTAGCCCCGGGGTTGAGCAATCAGCCCCAGCATTTT
d_gene: .; abundance: .; j_gene: TRBJ1-1; v_gene: TRBV28; CDR3aa: CASRTTNTEAFF; CDR3nt: TGTGCCAGCAGAACAACCAACACTGAAGCTTTCTTT
d_gene: .; abundance: .; j_gene: TRBJ2-7; v_gene: TRBV5-6; CDR3aa: CASSLERTSPSYEQYF; CDR3nt: TGTGCCAGCAGCTTGGAGCGCACCTCCCCCTCCTACGAGCAGTACTTC
d_gene: .; abundance: .; j_gene: TRBJ2-5; v_gene: TRBV7-6; CDR3aa: CASSLAGRQETQYF; CDR3nt: TGTGCCAGCAGCTTAGCGGGGAGGCAAGAGACCCAGTACTTC
d_gene: TRBD2; abundance: .; j_gene: TRBJ2-7; v_gene: TRBV7-2; CDR3aa: CASSSQRGGLSHEQYF; CDR3nt: TGTGCCAGCAGCTCCCAGCGGGGGGGACTCTCCCACGAGCAGTACTTC
d_gene: .; abundance: .; j_gene: TRBJ2-2; v_gene: TRBV11-2; CDR3aa: CASSLEAVNTGELFF; CDR3nt: TGTGCCAGCAGCTTAGAGGCAGTGAACACCGGGGAGCTGTTTTTT
d_gene: .; abundance: .; j_gene: TRBJ1-1; v_gene: TRBV7-9; CDR3aa: CASSPRAGTEAFF; CDR3nt: TGTGCCAGCAGCCCCAGGGCGGGAACTGAAGCTTTCTTT
d_gene: TRBD1; abundance: .; j_gene: TRBJ1-6; v_gene: TRBV9; CDR3aa: CASSSRTGGYSPLHF; CDR3nt: TGTGCCAGCAGCTCTCGGACAGGGGGTTATTCACCCCTCCACTTT
d_gene: .; abundance: .; j_gene: TRBJ1-2; v_gene: TRBV5-1; CDR3aa: CASSPDGSRIPNYGYTF; CDR3nt: TGCGCCAGCAGCCCGGACGGGAGCCGTATCCCTAACTATGGCTACACCTTC
d_gene: .; abundance: .; j_gene: TRBJ2-1; v_gene: TRBV7-9; CDR3aa: CASSFQGFSYNEQFF; CDR3nt: TGTGCCAGCAGCTTTCAGGGTTTCTCCTACAATGAGCAGTTCTTC